This is a list of T cell receptor beta chains from one sample in a study of T cell changes during pregnancy in multiple sclerosis. Using immunoSEQ multiplex PCR, the repertoire was profiled, and TCRdb retains in-frame clones only, with some absent. The sample consists of roughly 32,000 clones, 70% to 90% of them appearing once. The sample was CD8+ T cells from peripheral blood mononuclear cells, taken in the third trimester of pregnancy. The source is a female donor with multiple sclerosis, enrolled in a pregnancy study. Each CDR3 is given with its conserved first and last residue. The D gene is left open where the match is weak. Some rows mark clone size as missing; the rest say once, few, many or name a class of expanded clone.

D gene	clone size	V gene	J gene	CDR3 DNA	CDR3 protein
TRBD2	once	TRBV5-1	TRBJ2-5	TGCGCCAGCAGCCCTTTAGCGGGAGGCGACCAAGAGACCCAGTACTTC	CASSPLAGGDQETQYF
TRBD1	NA	TRBV7-9	TRBJ2-1	TGTGCCAGCAGCTCGGACAGGGGTGGGAAGCAGTTCTTC	CASSSDRGGKQFF
NA	few	TRBV6-1	TRBJ1-1	TGTGCCAGCAGCTTGGGAGGAGTTCGAGAAGCTTTCTTT	CASSLGGVREAFF
TRBD1	NA	TRBV6-1	TRBJ1-5	TGTGCCAGCAGTGAAGCGGCGGGACAGGGGGATCAGCCCCAGCATTTT	CASSEAAGQGDQPQHF
TRBD2	NA	TRBV2	TRBJ2-7	TGTGCCAGCTCCCGGGGTAGCGGGTACTACGAGCAGTACTTC	CASSRGSGYYEQYF
NA	NA	TRBV7-8	TRBJ2-5	TGTGCCAGCAGCTTCCAGGTTCAAGAGACCCAGTACTTC	CASSFQVQETQYF
NA	NA	TRBV4-1	TRBJ1-2	TGCGCCAGCAGCCAAGATCAGGGCGATGACTATGGCTACACCTTC	CASSQDQGDDYGYTF
NA	NA	TRBV7-8	TRBJ1-2	TGTGCCAGCAGCTTAGAGGGGCCTAACTATGGCTACACCTTC	CASSLEGPNYGYTF
TRBD2	NA	TRBV5-1	TRBJ2-7	TGCGCCAGCAGCTTGGACGGACTAGCGGGGGGTTTGGCGGAGTACGAGCAGTACTTC	CASSLDGLAGGLAEYEQYF
NA	NA	TRBV2	TRBJ2-3	TGTGCCAGCAGTGGAGTCAAGTTCACAGATACGCAGTATTTT	CASSGVKFTDTQYF
TRBD1	NA	TRBV28	TRBJ1-5	TGTGCCAGCAGTTTTCTAAGACAGGGTATCACTAGTTATAGCAATCAGCCCCAGCATTTT	CASSFLRQGITSYSNQPQHF
TRBD2	NA	TRBV14	TRBJ2-7	TGTGCCAGCAGCCAGAGGACTAGCGGGTTCTACGAGCAGTACTTC	CASSQRTSGFYEQYF
NA	NA	TRBV7-6	TRBJ2-1	TGTGCCAGCAGCTTAGAAGCGGGTCAAATTCTAATCTTC	CASSLEAGQILIF
TRBD2	NA	TRBV4-1	TRBJ2-1	TGCGCCAGCAGCCAAGACCGACTAGCGGATGAGCAGTTCTTC	CASSQDRLADEQFF
TRBD1	NA	TRBV4-1	TRBJ2-7	TGCGCCAGCAGCCCGACCGGGACAGGGGACTACGAGCAGTACTTC	CASSPTGTGDYEQYF
TRBD2	NA	TRBV28	TRBJ2-7	TGTGCCAGCTCGAAAGGCGGGACTAGCGGCTACGAGCAGTACTTC	CASSKGGTSGYEQYF
NA	NA	TRBV9	TRBJ1-2	TGTGCCAGCACGAAGACAGCCAGCTATGGCTACACCTTC	CASTKTASYGYTF
TRBD2	few	TRBV2	TRBJ2-1	TGTGCCAGCAGGGGGGGAGCGGGAGAGGCATACAATGAGCAGTTCTTC	CASRGGAGEAYNEQFF
TRBD2	NA	TRBV15	TRBJ2-1	TGTGCCACCAGCAGAGATAGCCCACAGGCAGTAGGGACTAGCCAGTACAATGAGCAGTTCTTC	CATSRDSPQAVGTSQYNEQFF
NA	medium-sized	TRBV6-6	TRBJ2-3	TGTGCCAGCAGTTACGTTGAGGGCACAGATACGCAGTATTTT	CASSYVEGTDTQYF
NA	NA	TRBV6-1	TRBJ2-3	TGTGCCAGCAGTGATTGGTCGAGCTGGGATACGCAGTATTTT	CASSDWSSWDTQYF
NA	NA	TRBV30	TRBJ1-5	TGTGCCTGGAGCGCTCCGGGGACAATGAGCAATCAGCCCCAGCATTTT	CAWSAPGTMSNQPQHF
TRBD1	NA	TRBV28	TRBJ2-7	TGTGCCAGCAGCCTTGACAGGGGGCTTGGGGAGCAGTACTTC	CASSLDRGLGEQYF
TRBD1	few	TRBV19	TRBJ2-3	TGTGCCAGTAGTATCGTCGAAACAGGGGGCACAGATACGCAGTATTTT	CASSIVETGGTDTQYF
NA	NA	TRBV7-3	TRBJ2-4	TGTGCCAGCAGCTTAACGGGAGAGGGTGCCAAAAACATTCAGTACTTC	CASSLTGEGAKNIQYF
TRBD2	NA	TRBV30	TRBJ2-2	TGTGCCTGCCAACCCGCGGGACTAGCTATCGGGGAGCTGTTTTTT	CACQPAGLAIGELFF
TRBD2	NA	TRBV27	TRBJ2-1	TGTGCCAGCCGCACTAGCGGGAGGGCCAATGAGCAGTTCTTC	CASRTSGRANEQFF
TRBD1	NA	TRBV5-1	TRBJ2-2	TGCGCCAGCAGACCCCTCCTACAGGGGGCAAGTGGCACCGGGGAGCTGTTTTTT	CASRPLLQGASGTGELFF
TRBD1	few	TRBV6-1	TRBJ1-2	TGTGCCAGCAGTGAAGCTATGACAGGGGGCCCTGGCTACACCTTC	CASSEAMTGGPGYTF
TRBD2	NA	TRBV7-9	TRBJ2-1	TGTGCCAGCAGCCTCGACCCACTAGCGACCAATGAGCAGTTCTTC	CASSLDPLATNEQFF
TRBD2	NA	TRBV29-1	TRBJ2-1	TGCAGCGTTGAAGGGCTAGCGGGAGGTCACTCCTACAATGAGCAGTTCTTC	CSVEGLAGGHSYNEQFF
TRBD1	NA	TRBV27	TRBJ2-7	TGTGCCAGCGGCAGGACAGGGGACCGGGAGCAGTACTTC	CASGRTGDREQYF
TRBD1	NA	TRBV27	TRBJ2-3	TGTGCCAGCGGCAGGGGGCGAATCACAGATACGCAGTATTTT	CASGRGRITDTQYF
NA	NA	TRBV30	TRBJ1-1	TGTGCCTGGAGTTACGGGGAAGGGACTGAAGCTTTCTTT	CAWSYGEGTEAFF
TRBD2	few	TRBV28	TRBJ2-2	TGTGCCAGCAGTTTGGAGCGGGAGCATAACACCGGGGAGCTGTTTTTT	CASSLEREHNTGELFF
TRBD1	NA	TRBV28	TRBJ1-5	TGTGCCAGCAGTACACTATCCGGGACAGGGGGGTATCAGCCCCAGCATTTT	CASSTLSGTGGYQPQHF
TRBD1	once	TRBV27	TRBJ2-5	TGTGCCAGCAGTTTAGGGACAGGGACCCAAGAGACCCAGTACTTC	CASSLGTGTQETQYF
NA	NA	TRBV9	TRBJ2-7	TGTGCCAGCAGCGTAGGAGGGTCCTACGAGCAGTACTTC	CASSVGGSYEQYF
NA	NA	TRBV5-1	TRBJ1-2	TGCGCCAGCAGCTTGAGAGCAGGTGATGGCTACACCTTC	CASSLRAGDGYTF
NA	NA	TRBV30	TRBJ1-2	TGTGCCTGGAGCGCCGGGGTAATGGTTCGCCCCGGCTACACCTTC	CAWSAGVMVRPGYTF
NA	NA	TRBV28	TRBJ2-3	TGTGCCAGCAGTCGGGAGAGTAGCACAGATACGCAGTATTTT	CASSRESSTDTQYF
NA	NA	TRBV28	TRBJ1-1	TGTGCCAGCAGTTGGCTTATGAACACTGAAGCTTTCTTT	CASSWLMNTEAFF
NA	NA	TRBV29-1	TRBJ1-1	TGCAGCGGTCTCCACCGGGACACAGCTTTCTTT	CSGLHRDTAFF
NA	NA	TRBV7-3	TRBJ2-3	TGTGCCAGCAGCTTAGGAGGTCCCAACACAGATACGCAGTATTTT	CASSLGGPNTDTQYF
TRBD1	NA	TRBV27	TRBJ1-2	TGTGCCACGGGACAGCCTTCTAACTATGGCTACACCTTC	CATGQPSNYGYTF
NA	NA	TRBV7-2	TRBJ2-3	TGTGCCAGCAGCCGGGGACTTGCCACAGATACGCAGTATTTT	CASSRGLATDTQYF